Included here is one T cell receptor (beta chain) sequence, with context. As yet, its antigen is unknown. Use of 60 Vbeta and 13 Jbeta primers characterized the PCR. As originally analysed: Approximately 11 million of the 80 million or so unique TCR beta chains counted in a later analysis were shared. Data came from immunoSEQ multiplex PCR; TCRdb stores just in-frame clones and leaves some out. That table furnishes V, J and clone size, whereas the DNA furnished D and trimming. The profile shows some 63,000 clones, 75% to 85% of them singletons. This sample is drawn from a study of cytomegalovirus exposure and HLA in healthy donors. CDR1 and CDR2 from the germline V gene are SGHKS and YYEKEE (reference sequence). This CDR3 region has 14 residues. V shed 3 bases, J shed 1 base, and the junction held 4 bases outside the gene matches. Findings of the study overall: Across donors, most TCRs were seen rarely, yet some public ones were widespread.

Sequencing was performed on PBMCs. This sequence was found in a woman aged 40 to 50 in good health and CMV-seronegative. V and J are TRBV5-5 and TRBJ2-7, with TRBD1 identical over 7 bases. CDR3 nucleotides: TGTGCCAGCAGCTGGACACAGGGGTCCTACGAGCAGTACTTC. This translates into CASSWTQGSYEQYF.